A selection of T cell receptor beta chains follows, all from one sample in a study of cytomegalovirus exposure and HLA in healthy donors. Clones were sequenced by immunoSEQ multiplex PCR, and TCRdb holds only the in-frame ones, with some missing. The data show fewer than 150,000 clones, with more than 75% seen just once and approximately 4% held by the top ten. The sequencing sample was made of PBMCs. The receptors derive from a man in his late teens or twenties in good health and CMV-seronegative. Each CDR3 is given with its conserved first and last residue. Fields, in order: clone size, D gene, J gene, V gene, CDR3 protein, CDR3 DNA. The D gene is left open where the match is weak. Where a row states a size, it is once, few, many or the class of an expanded clone; other rows omit it.

NA | NA | TRBJ2-5 | TRBV7-7 | CASSLLQQETQYF | TGTGCCAGCAGCTTATTACAGCAAGAGACCCAGTACTTC
few | TRBD2 | TRBJ2-5 | TRBV18 | CASSPQTSGSETQYF | TGTGCCAGCTCACCCCAGACTAGCGGGAGTGAGACCCAGTACTTC
few | TRBD2 | TRBJ2-1 | TRBV5-1 | CASSSFASGTTYNEQFF | TGCGCCAGCAGCTCCTTTGCTAGCGGGACTACCTACAATGAGCAGTTCTTC
NA | TRBD2 | TRBJ2-5 | TRBV28 | CASSSRLAGLQETQYF | TGTGCCAGCAGTTCCAGACTAGCGGGGTTACAAGAGACCCAGTACTTC
NA | NA | TRBJ2-7 | TRBV28 | CASSARGLTSYEQYF | TGTGCCAGCAGTGCAAGGGGGTTAACCTCCTACGAGCAGTACTTC
NA | NA | TRBJ1-1 | TRBV7-8 | CASSEQGYTEAFF | TGTGCCAGCAGCGAACAGGGTTACACTGAGGCTTTCTTT
NA | TRBD2 | TRBJ2-4 | TRBV6-5 | CASSYSKSGGNIQYF | TGTGCCAGCAGTTACTCGAAGAGCGGGGGAAACATTCAGTACTTC
NA | NA | TRBJ2-7 | TRBV15 | CATSSKKAGSVTYEQYF | TGTGCCACCAGCAGCAAAAAGGCCGGGTCGGTAACCTACGAGCAGTACTTC
NA | NA | TRBJ1-5 | TRBV4-1 | CASSQVEGSNQPQHF | TGCGCCAGCAGCCAAGTGGAGGGGAGCAATCAGCCCCAGCATTTT
once | TRBD1 | TRBJ2-7 | TRBV29-1 | CSVVETGIPYEQYF | TGCAGCGTTGTGGAGACAGGGATTCCCTACGAGCAGTACTTC
NA | NA | TRBJ2-7 | TRBV9 | CASSVDQGRGEQYF | TGTGCCAGCAGCGTAGATCAGGGAAGGGGCGAGCAGTACTTC
NA | TRBD1 | TRBJ1-1 | TRBV10-2 | CASTRQGSSSTEAFF | TGCGCCAGCACTCGACAGGGGAGTAGCAGCACTGAAGCTTTCTTT
NA | TRBD2 | TRBJ2-7 | TRBV11-3 | CASSFSGGFYEQYF | TGTGCCAGCAGCTTTAGCGGGGGCTTCTACGAGCAGTACTTC
few | TRBD2 | TRBJ2-3 | TRBV2 | CASSARGLAGTDTQYF | TGTGCCAGCAGTGCCCGGGGACTAGCGGGTACAGATACGCAGTATTTT
NA | NA | TRBJ2-3 | TRBV9 | CASSPGSGTDTQYF | TGTGCCAGCAGCCCAGGGTCGGGCACAGATACGCAGTATTTT
NA | TRBD2 | TRBJ2-7 | TRBV27 | CASSFSASGIYEQYF | TGTGCCAGCAGTTTCTCGGCTAGCGGTATCTACGAGCAGTACTTC
NA | NA | TRBJ1-1 | TRBV23-1 | CARTTPGQNFMNTEAFF | TGCGCCAGGACAACTCCGGGACAAAATTTCATGAACACTGAAGCTTTCTTT
once | TRBD1 | TRBJ2-7 | TRBV28 | CASSLWGTGGVSYEQYF | TGTGCCAGCAGTTTATGGGGGACAGGGGGCGTCTCCTACGAGCAGTACTTC
NA | TRBD1 | TRBJ2-7 | TRBV18 | CASSPPGQGNSYEQYF | TGTGCCAGCTCACCACCGGGACAGGGAAACTCCTACGAGCAGTACTTC
NA | NA | TRBJ1-5 | TRBV7-2 | CASSLGFAGPNQPQHF | TGTGCCAGCAGCTTAGGTTTCGCGGGGCCCAATCAGCCCCAGCATTTT
few | TRBD1 | TRBJ2-5 | TRBV4-1 | CASSQDWTGGVETQYF | TGCGCCAGCAGCCAGGATTGGACAGGGGGGGTCGAGACCCAGTACTTC
NA | TRBD1 | TRBJ1-5 | TRBV2 | CASSESVRDSDSNQPQHF | TGTGCCAGCAGTGAAAGTGTGAGGGACAGCGATAGCAATCAGCCCCAGCATTTT
NA | NA | TRBJ1-5 | TRBV19 | CASSIGAASNQPQHF | TGTGCCAGTAGTATAGGGGCAGCTAGCAATCAGCCCCAGCATTTT
NA | TRBD2 | TRBJ2-5 | TRBV15 | CATSRDWAGGPQETQYF | TGTGCCACCAGCAGAGATTGGGCGGGGGGGCCCCAAGAGACCCAGTACTTC
few | NA | TRBJ1-2 | TRBV5-4 | CASSSDRLYGYTF | TGTGCCAGCAGCTCGGACAGACTCTATGGCTACACCTTC
NA | NA | TRBJ1-1 | TRBV19 | CASRPPRAGTEAFF | TGTGCCAGTAGACCTCCCAGGGCCGGCACTGAAGCTTTCTTT
NA | NA | TRBJ2-5 | TRBV7-6 | CASSLAQEETQYF | TGTGCCAGCAGCTTAGCACAGGAAGAGACCCAGTACTTC
few | TRBD2 | TRBJ2-3 | TRBV7-2 | CASSYSPAGVSTDTQYF | TGTGCCAGCAGTTACAGCCCAGCGGGAGTCAGCACAGATACGCAGTATTTT
NA | NA | TRBJ2-7 | TRBV5-4 | CASSFGVPYEQYF | TGTGCCAGCAGCTTCGGGGTACCCTACGAGCAGTACTTC
NA | TRBD2 | TRBJ2-3 | TRBV19 | CASSIGGGSTDTQYF | TGTGCCAGTAGTATTGGCGGGGGGAGCACAGATACGCAGTATTTT
NA | TRBD1 | TRBJ1-2 | TRBV28 | CASTRDRGTDYGYTF | TGTGCCAGCACCCGAGACAGGGGCACCGATTATGGCTACACCTTC
NA | NA | TRBJ1-2 | TRBV30 | CAWDPTGNYGYTF | TGTGCCTGGGACCCGACAGGCAACTATGGCTACACCTTC
once | TRBD2 | TRBJ2-5 | TRBV5-4 | CASTPTPGGNPETQYF | TGTGCCAGCACCCCAACCCCCGGGGGGAATCCAGAGACCCAGTACTTC
NA | TRBD1 | TRBJ2-1 | TRBV7-3 | CASSQGQGATGEQFF | TGTGCCAGCAGCCAAGGACAGGGGGCGACGGGTGAGCAGTTCTTC
NA | TRBD2 | TRBJ2-7 | TRBV5-4 | CASSLAEGRGGYEQYF | TGTGCCAGCAGCTTGGCCGAGGGCCGGGGGGGGTACGAGCAGTACTTC
NA | NA | TRBJ2-7 | TRBV7-2 | CASSLRDTANYEQYF | TGTGCCAGCAGCTTAAGGGACACCGCTAACTACGAGCAGTACTTC
once | TRBD1 | TRBJ1-2 | TRBV9 | CASSDRQGSAYGYTF | TGTGCCAGCAGCGACAGACAGGGGTCGGCCTATGGCTACACCTTC
NA | TRBD1 | TRBJ2-7 | TRBV5-5 | CASSYRQGTGHEQYF | TGTGCCAGCAGCTACAGGCAGGGGACAGGACACGAGCAGTACTTC
once | NA | TRBJ1-5 | TRBV4-1 | CASSQGGRAVSNQPQHF | TGCGCCAGCAGCCAAGGAGGGAGGGCAGTTAGCAATCAGCCCCAGCATTTT
NA | NA | TRBJ2-7 | TRBV5-8 | CASSLMSSRPYEQYF | TGTGCCAGCAGCTTGATGTCTAGCCGCCCCTACGAGCAGTACTTC
NA | TRBD2 | TRBJ2-1 | TRBV5-4 | CASILRGGLSVDEQFF | TGTGCCAGCATATTGCGGGGGGGCCTCTCGGTCGATGAGCAGTTCTTC
NA | TRBD1 | TRBJ1-2 | TRBV2 | CASSPGTGIPYGYTF | TGTGCCAGCAGCCCCGGGACAGGTATCCCTTATGGCTACACCTTC
NA | TRBD2 | TRBJ2-3 | TRBV5-1 | CASSRALAGGSDTQYF | TGCGCCAGCAGCCGGGCGCTAGCGGGAGGATCAGATACGCAGTATTTT
NA | NA | TRBJ2-5 | TRBV5-1 | CASSSIDNGPAQYF | TGCGCCAGCAGCTCAATTGACAACGGCCCTGCCCAGTACTTC